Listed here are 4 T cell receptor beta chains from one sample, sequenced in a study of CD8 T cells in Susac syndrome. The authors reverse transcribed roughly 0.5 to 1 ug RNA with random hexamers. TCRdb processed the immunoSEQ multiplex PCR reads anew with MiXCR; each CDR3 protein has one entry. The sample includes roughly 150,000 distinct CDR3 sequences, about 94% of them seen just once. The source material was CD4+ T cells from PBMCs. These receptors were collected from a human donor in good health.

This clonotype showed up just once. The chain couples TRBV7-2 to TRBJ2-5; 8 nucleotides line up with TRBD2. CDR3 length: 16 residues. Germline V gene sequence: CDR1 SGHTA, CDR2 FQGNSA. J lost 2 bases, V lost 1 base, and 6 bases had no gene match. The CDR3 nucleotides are TGTGCCAGCAGCTTAGGGCCGGTAGCGGGACAAGAGACCCAGTACTTC. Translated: CASSLGPVAGQETQYF. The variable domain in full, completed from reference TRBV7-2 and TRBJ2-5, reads GAGVSQSPSNKVTEKGKDVELRCDPISGHTALYWYRQSLGQGLEFLIYFQGNSAPDKSGLPSDRFSAERTGGSVSTLTIQRTQQEDSAVYLCASSLGPVAGQETQYFGPGTRLLVL.

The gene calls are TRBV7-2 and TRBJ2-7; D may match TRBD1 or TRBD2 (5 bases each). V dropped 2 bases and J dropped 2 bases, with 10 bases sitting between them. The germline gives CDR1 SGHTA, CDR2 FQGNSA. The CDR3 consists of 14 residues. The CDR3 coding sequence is TGTGCCAGCAGCTTAACGAGGGGTCCCTACGAGCAGTACTTC. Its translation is CASSLTRGPYEQYF.

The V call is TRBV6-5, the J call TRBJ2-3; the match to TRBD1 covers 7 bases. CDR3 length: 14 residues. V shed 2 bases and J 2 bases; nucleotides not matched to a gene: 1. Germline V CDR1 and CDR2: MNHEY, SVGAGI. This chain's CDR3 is CASSYDRDTDTQYF. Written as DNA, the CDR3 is TGTGCCAGCAGTTACGACAGGGACACAGATACGCAGTATTTT.

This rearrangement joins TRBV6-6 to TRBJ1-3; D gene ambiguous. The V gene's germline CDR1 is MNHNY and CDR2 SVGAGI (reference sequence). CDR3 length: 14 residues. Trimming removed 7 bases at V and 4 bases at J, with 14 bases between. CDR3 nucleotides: TGTGCCAGCACCCTAGAGGCGTTCGGAAACACCATATATTTT. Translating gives CASTLEAFGNTIYF.